These 21 T cell receptor beta chains originate from one sample sequenced in a study of blood T cell repertoires in COVID-19. The protocol was immunoSEQ multiplex PCR, while the TCRdb copy is restricted to in-frame clones and leaves out a portion. The sample yields 250,000 to 350,000 clones, 85% seen once. Source material: peripheral blood. All receptors come from a woman in her fifties or sixties with active or convalescent COVID-19.

There are a few counts of this clone. The chain couples TRBV7-2 to TRBJ1-4; the match to TRBD1 covers 8 bases. CDR1 and CDR2 from the germline V gene are SGHTA and FQGNSA. V lost 4 bases to trimming and J lost 8 bases; unmatched junction nucleotides: 12. The CDR3 has 16 amino acids. The CDR3 nucleotides are TGTGCCAGCAGCTCACGTCAGGGGGCTCCAAGGGAAAAACTGTTTTTT. Translating it yields CASSSRQGAPREKLFF.

The genes are TRBV2 and TRBJ1-2; D gene ambiguous. The V end was cut by 6 bases, the J end by 0 bases, with 14 bases between. The CDR3 has 15 amino acids. The V gene's germline CDR1 is SNHLY and CDR2 FYNNEI. CDR3 sequence reads: CASRAGRGTNYGYTF. CDR3 bases: TGTGCCAGCAGGGCCGGTCGAGGGACTAACTATGGCTACACCTTC.

V is TRBV5-1 and J is TRBJ2-1, with D possibly being TRBD1 (6 bases). Trimming shortened V by 0 bases and J by 14 bases, and 12 bases separated the two germline ends. From germline, CDR1 is SGHRS and CDR2 YFSETQ. This CDR3 has 12 residues. CDR3 sequence: CASSLGKGVEFF. Written as DNA, the CDR3 is TGCGCCAGCAGCTTGGGTAAGGGGGTTGAGTTCTTC.

V usage is TRBV6-6 and J usage is TRBJ2-3; 13 nucleotides align to TRBD2. Per germline, CDR1 MNHNY and CDR2 SVGAGI (reference sequence). The CDR3 contains 16 residues. V shed 6 bases and J 6 bases; nucleotides not matched to a gene: 9. CDR3 protein: CASSPGLAGVLDTQYF. In DNA, the CDR3 is TGTGCCAGCAGCCCCGGACTAGCGGGAGTATTGGATACGCAGTATTTT.

This chain connects TRBV5-8 to TRBJ2-3, with TRBD1 matching 7 bases. J was trimmed by 5 bases and V by 4 bases; bases with no gene match: 7. The CDR3 is 14 residues long. Germline V gene lookup returns CDR1 SGHTS and CDR2 YDEGEE. CDR3 DNA sequence: TGTGCCAGCAGCCAGAGACAGGGATTAGATACGCAGTATTTT. Its translation: CASSQRQGLDTQYF.

This clone was found a few times. The V gene is TRBV27, the J gene TRBJ1-6; TRBD1 is a possible D gene (6 bases). Germline V gene sequence: CDR1 MNHEY, CDR2 SMNVEV (reference sequence). Trimming shortened V by 6 bases and J by 6 bases, and 12 bases separated the two germline ends. This CDR3 region has 14 residues. CDR3 coding DNA: TGTGCCAGCAGAATAGGACAGCTTAATTCACCCCTCCACTTT. Its protein is CASRIGQLNSPLHF.

Only a few counts were recorded for this clone. This chain's CDR3 is CASSLEGAREAFF. CDR3 bases: TGTGCCAGCAGTTTAGAAGGGGCCCGCGAAGCTTTCTTT. The V and J genes are TRBV27 and TRBJ1-1; D is perhaps TRBD1 (5 bases). V lost 2 bases and J 8 bases, leaving 12 bases between the germline ends. The CDR3 contains 13 residues. Germline CDR1 is MNHEY and CDR2 is SMNVEV (reference sequence).

The rearrangement joins TRBV5-1 to TRBJ2-7, with 8 bases aligning to TRBD2. Germline V gene sequence: CDR1 SGHRS, CDR2 YFSETQ. The CDR3 covers 16 residues. The V gene end was trimmed by 4 bases and the J gene end by 5 bases; junction bases not matched to a gene: 14. The CDR3 sequence: CASSPLTSGSRDEQYF. The DNA of the CDR3 is TGCGCCAGCAGCCCCCTCACTAGCGGCTCTCGAGACGAGCAGTACTTC.

The chain links TRBV19 to TRBJ1-5, with a weak D call TRBD1 (5 bases). The CDR3 covers 17 residues. Per germline, CDR1 LNHDA and CDR2 SQIVND (reference sequence). V gave up 5 bases and J gave up 2 bases, with 19 bases separating them. CDR3 region: CASSGGKGHNGNQPQHF. CDR3 in DNA: TGTGCCAGTAGTGGAGGGAAGGGGCACAATGGCAATCAGCCCCAGCATTTT.

The chain uses TRBV15 and TRBJ1-1; maybe TRBD1 (5 bases). Germline assignment: CDR1 LNHNV and CDR2 YYDKDF (reference sequence). The CDR3 is 14 amino acids. Between the trimmed V and J ends, which lost 5 bases and 1 base, there was a span of 11 bases. As DNA, the CDR3 is TGTGCCACCAGCTCTCTGACAGCGAACACTGAAGCTTTCTTT. Translated, it gives CATSSLTANTEAFF. Filled out from reference TRBV15 and TRBJ1-1, the complete variable domain reads DAMVIQNPRYQVTQFGKPVTLSCSQTLNHNVMYWYQQKSSQAPKLLFHYYDKDFNNEADTPDNFQSRRPNTSFCFLDIRSPGLGDTAMYLCATSSLTANTEAFFGQGTRLTVV.

V is TRBV7-9 and J is TRBJ2-2, with 7 bases matching TRBD1. The CDR3 is 15 amino acids. Germline V gene data show CDR1 as SEHNR and CDR2 as FQNEAQ (reference sequence). Trimming at V came to 4 bases and at J to 0 bases, leaving 2 bases not matched to a gene. CDR3 in amino acids: CASSSGQANTGELFF. The CDR3 nucleotides read TGTGCCAGCAGCTCAGGACAGGCGAACACCGGGGAGCTGTTTTTT.

CDR3 DNA: TGTGCCAGTATGGGTGGCCGGGGAACCTACGAGCAGTACTTC. It specifies CASMGGRGTYEQYF. This chain connects TRBV19 to TRBJ2-7; TRBD2 is a possible D gene (5 bases). CDR1 and CDR2 (germline): LNHDA, SQIVND (reference sequence). The CDR3 totals 14 residues. Trimming pared 7 bases from V and 2 bases from J, leaving 15 bases between.

The V and J genes are TRBV3-1 (or the pseudogene TRBV3-2) and TRBJ2-7; 11 bases are a match to TRBD1. Germline lookup yields CDR1 LGHDT and CDR2 YNNKEL (reference sequence). V lost 4 bases, J lost 6 bases, and 8 bases stayed unmatched. The CDR3 sequence is 15 residues long. CDR3 amino acids: CASSRGQGDVGEQYF. In nucleotides, the CDR3 is TGTGCCAGCAGCCGGGGACAGGGGGATGTTGGCGAGCAGTACTTC.

The chain carries TRBV27 and TRBJ1-3; D is unclear. The CDR3 covers 14 residues. V lost 2 bases to trimming and J lost 4 bases, with 9 bases between them. From germline, CDR1 is MNHEY and CDR2 SMNVEV (reference sequence). The CDR3 protein is CASSLSGGGNTIYF. CDR3 in DNA: TGTGCCAGCAGTTTAAGTGGAGGGGGAAACACCATATATTTT.

V is TRBV27 and J is TRBJ2-1, with 9 bases aligning to TRBD1. This CDR3 contains 16 residues. The germline V gene has CDR1 MNHEY and CDR2 SMNVEV (reference sequence). Unmatched junction bases numbered 10, after V lost 2 bases and J lost 8 bases. The chain's CDR3 is CASSLRTSGTGYEQFF. The CDR3 region has the DNA TGTGCCAGCAGTTTAAGAACCTCCGGGACAGGGTATGAGCAGTTCTTC.

V is TRBV24-1 and J is TRBJ2-1, with 10 bases that match TRBD2. CDR1 KGHDR and CDR2 SFDVKD come from the germline V gene. The V and J ends lost 0 bases and 6 bases, in that order; junction bases with no gene match: 4. This CDR3 has 16 amino acids. The CDR3 spells CATSDLRLAGVNEQFF. The CDR3 nucleotides read TGTGCCACCAGTGATTTGCGGCTAGCGGGAGTCAATGAGCAGTTCTTC.

The rearrangement joins TRBV5-6 to TRBJ2-5; possible D gene TRBD2, 6 bases. Germline CDR1 is SGHDT and CDR2 is YYEEEE. The CDR3 length is 15 residues. Trimming left V 0 bases short and J 5 bases short, with 14 bases between. The CDR3 nucleotides read TGTGCCAGCAGCTTGGATAGGTCTAGCGTGGAGACCCAGTACTTC. This encodes CASSLDRSSVETQYF.

The chain couples TRBV6-6 to TRBJ2-2; D call uncertain. Trimming pared 2 bases from V and 4 bases from J, leaving 14 bases between. This CDR3 region has 16 residues. Germline loops: CDR1 MNHNY, CDR2 SVGAGI (reference sequence). The CDR3 region is CASSYTGPRSTGELFF. CDR3 sequence (DNA): TGTGCCAGCAGTTACACCGGTCCGAGGTCCACCGGGGAGCTGTTTTTT.

This rearrangement joins TRBV16 to TRBJ2-3; D possibly corresponds to TRBD2 (6 bases). CDR3 length: 15 amino acids. The V gene lost 1 base and the J gene lost 4 bases, with 12 bases spanning the gap. Germline CDR1 is KGHSY and CDR2 is FQNENV. Here the CDR3 reads CASSQLEGTPDTQYF. The CDR3 DNA is TGTGCCAGCAGCCAATTGGAGGGCACCCCAGATACGCAGTATTTT.

V usage is TRBV7-9 and J usage is TRBJ1-5; D remains ambiguous. CDR3 size: 17 residues. Germline assignment: CDR1 SEHNR and CDR2 FQNEAQ (reference sequence). V gave up 5 bases and J gave up 2 bases, with 19 bases separating them. The CDR3 sequence: CASSPGAYRMGNQPQHF. CDR3 DNA: TGTGCCAGCAGCCCCGGAGCATATCGAATGGGCAATCAGCCCCAGCATTTT.

V gene TRBV7-2 combines with J gene TRBJ2-2; 13 bases match TRBD2. Trimming removed 5 bases from V and 6 bases from J; junction bases left unmatched: 6. The CDR3 covers 16 residues. CDR1 is SGHTA and CDR2 is FQGNSA in the germline V gene. CDR3 coding DNA: TGTGCCAGCAGCCACGGACTAGCGGGAGCCCCCGGGGAGCTGTTTTTT. Translation: CASSHGLAGAPGELFF.